The 15 T cell receptor beta chains reported below all come from one sample, sequenced in a study of blood T cell repertoires in COVID-19. Clones were read by immunoSEQ multiplex PCR, and TCRdb kept only the in-frame ones, dropping some. The table records around 99,000 clones, 79% of them present only once. The sequencing sample was made of peripheral blood. The source of these receptors is a woman older than 75 with active or convalescent COVID-19.

The gene calls are TRBV6-5 and TRBJ1-1; possible D gene TRBD1, 5 bases. Germline CDR1 and CDR2: MNHEY and SVGAGI. The CDR3 is 13 residues long. V was clipped by 10 bases and J by 1 base, with 13 bases between them. CDR3 bases: TGTGCCACGTCAGAAACAGGGAACACTGAAGCTTTCTTT. Protein: CATSETGNTEAFF.

V usage is TRBV6-6 and J usage is TRBJ1-2; perhaps TRBD1 as D (5 bases). The V and J ends lost 4 bases and 2 bases respectively, with 11 bases between them. From germline, CDR1 is MNHNY and CDR2 SVGAGI (reference sequence). The CDR3 length is 14 residues. The CDR3 region has the DNA TGTGCCAGCAGTTTGACAGTCGGGAACTATGGCTACACCTTC. Protein product: CASSLTVGNYGYTF.

The chain couples TRBV9 to TRBJ1-2; 7 nucleotides align to TRBD1. The CDR3 runs to 14 residues. From germline, CDR1 is SGDLS and CDR2 YYNGEE. V lost 3 bases, J lost 9 bases, and 11 bases stayed unmatched. The DNA for the CDR3 is TGTGCCAGCAGCGCGGACAGGCCGATTTTCAGCTACACCTTC. Amino acid sequence: CASSADRPIFSYTF.

The rearrangement joins TRBV18 to TRBJ2-7; 12 nucleotides match TRBD2. Germline V gene lookup returns CDR1 KGHSH and CDR2 LQKENI. Losses at the gene ends were 3 bases for V and 2 bases for J; bases not matched to a gene: 2. The length of the CDR3 is 15 residues. CDR3 coding DNA: TGTGCCAGCTCACCCGGACTAGCGGGGACCTACGAGCAGTACTTC. It translates to CASSPGLAGTYEQYF. The full variable domain, completed using reference TRBV18 and TRBJ2-7, is NAGVMQNPRHLVRRRGQEARLRCSPMKGHSHVYWYRQLPEEGLKFMVYLQKENIIDESGMPKERFSAEFPKEGPSILRIQQVVRGDSAAYFCASSPGLAGTYEQYFGPGTRLTVT.

The rearrangement joins TRBV18 to TRBJ2-2, with 8 bases that match TRBD2. This CDR3 comprises 16 residues. The junction had 9 bases not matched to a gene; V was cut back by 4 bases and J by 5 bases. The germline V gene has CDR1 KGHSH and CDR2 LQKENI. Here the CDR3 reads CASSQQAGVRTGELFF. The CDR3 bases are TGTGCCAGCTCACAACAAGCGGGAGTAAGGACCGGGGAGCTGTTTTTT.

The rearrangement joins TRBV5-6 to TRBJ1-5; 7 bases are a match to TRBD1. The germline gives CDR1 SGHDT, CDR2 YYEEEE. The CDR3 consists of 17 residues. With 4 bases clipped from V and 4 bases from J, the junction kept 14 bases outside the gene matches. The CDR3 sequence: CASSATQQGIPNQPQHF. The CDR3 DNA is TGTGCCAGCAGCGCGACTCAACAGGGGATACCGAATCAGCCCCAGCATTTT.

The chain employs TRBV13 and TRBJ1-3; unclear D gene. The V and J ends lost 3 bases and 0 bases respectively, with 12 bases between them. From germline, CDR1 is PRHDT and CDR2 FYEKMQ (reference sequence). The length of the CDR3 is 16 residues. CDR3 residues: CASSFGSGYSGNTIYF. The CDR3 DNA reads TGTGCCAGCAGCTTCGGGTCCGGATACTCTGGAAACACCATATATTTT.

The V call is TRBV18, the J call TRBJ2-5; 8 bases are shared with TRBD2. Losses at the gene ends were 5 bases for V and 5 bases for J; bases not matched to a gene: 10. Germline-derived CDR1 and CDR2 are KGHSH and LQKENI. This CDR3 spans 15 amino acids. The CDR3 nucleotides are TGTGCCAGCTCAACATCGAGGACGGGAGGGGAGACCCAGTACTTC. Translation: CASSTSRTGGETQYF. The variable domain in full, completed from reference TRBV18 and TRBJ2-5, reads NAGVMQNPRHLVRRRGQEARLRCSPMKGHSHVYWYRQLPEEGLKFMVYLQKENIIDESGMPKERFSAEFPKEGPSILRIQQVVRGDSAAYFCASSTSRTGGETQYFGPGTRLLVL.

The chain is built from TRBV3-1 (or the pseudogene TRBV3-2) and TRBJ2-3; D is possibly TRBD2 (7 bases). This CDR3 spans 16 amino acids. Trimming shortened V by 4 bases and J by 2 bases, and 16 bases separated the two germline ends. Per germline, CDR1 LGHDT and CDR2 YNNKEL (reference sequence). The CDR3 sequence: CASSRRGGGNTDTQYF. The DNA for the CDR3 is TGTGCCAGCAGCCGGAGGGGGGGAGGCAACACAGATACGCAGTATTTT.

This clone was seen a few times. The rearrangement joins TRBV19 to TRBJ2-3, with TRBD2 identical over 14 bases. The CDR3 covers 18 residues. Germline V gene data show CDR1 as LNHDA and CDR2 as SQIVND (reference sequence). V shed 5 bases and J 3 bases; nucleotides not matched to a gene: 10. The CDR3 nucleotides are TGTGCCAGTAGTGCGTTCGCCGGGACTAGCGGGAGAACAGATACGCAGTATTTT. Its translation is CASSAFAGTSGRTDTQYF. Looking up the rest from reference TRBV19 and TRBJ2-3 gives the full variable domain: DGGITQSPKYLFRKEGQNVTLSCEQNLNHDAMYWYRQDPGQGLRLIYYSQIVNDFQKGDIAEGYSVSREKKESFPLTVTSAQKNPTAFYLCASSAFAGTSGRTDTQYFGPGTRLTVL.

The V gene is TRBV5-6, the J gene TRBJ2-3; D is unresolved. Germline lookup yields CDR1 SGHDT and CDR2 YYEEEE. The CDR3 is 13 residues long. Trimming took 0 bases from V and 8 from J, leaving 10 bases between them. CDR3 DNA: TGTGCCAGCAGCTTGGGGCCCACCAGTACGCAGTATTTT. Protein sequence: CASSLGPTSTQYF.

This chain connects TRBV4-1 to TRBJ1-1; D not resolved. Trimming took off 1 base at V and 3 bases at J, with 6 bases between the two ends. CDR1 MGHRA and CDR2 YSYEKL come from the germline V gene. This CDR3 region has 13 residues. CDR3: CASSQGRDTEAFF. DNA for the CDR3: TGCGCCAGCAGCCAAGGGAGGGACACTGAAGCTTTCTTT.

This clone was detected a few times. V gene TRBV27 combines with J gene TRBJ1-2, with D possibly being TRBD1 (6 bases). The CDR3 covers 11 residues. Trimming took 10 bases from V and 8 from J, leaving 14 bases between them. CDR1 is MNHEY and CDR2 is SMNVEV in the germline V gene (reference sequence). The CDR3 loop is CATQGRGGYTF. CDR3 DNA: TGTGCCACGCAGGGGAGGGGAGGCTACACCTTC.

DNA for the CDR3: TGTGCCAGCAGCTTAGAGACAGGGGAGGGTTACGAGCAGTACTTC. It encodes CASSLETGEGYEQYF. V is TRBV7-6 and J is TRBJ2-7, with D perhaps matching TRBD1 (8 bases). CDR1 and CDR2 (germline): SGHVS, FNYEAQ. This CDR3 contains 15 residues. Trimming took 1 base from V and 4 from J, leaving 14 bases between them.

The chain couples TRBV6-5 to TRBJ2-5; 7 positions match TRBD2. The junction had 10 bases not matched to a gene; V was cut back by 8 bases and J by 1 base. The CDR3 runs to 15 residues. Germline CDR1 MNHEY, CDR2 SVGAGI. CDR3: CASVRAGSGQETQYF. CDR3 sequence (DNA): TGTGCCAGCGTCAGAGCGGGGAGCGGCCAAGAGACCCAGTACTTC.